These 5 T cell receptor beta chains originate from one sample sequenced in a study of blood T cells in healthy people across ages. With a J-beta primer mix and a sample-barcoded 5' primer, a second PCR ran about 7 to 12 cycles. Using its own MiXCR run on the 5' RACE reads, TCRdb lists one record per CDR3 protein. The sample shows approximately 900,000 distinct CDR3 sequences, about 48% of them seen only once. Sequenced: blood. These receptors were obtained from a man aged 25-45 years in good health.

This clonotype came up a few times. The chain recombines TRBV15 with TRBJ2-1, with a tentative D call TRBD2 (6 bases). CDR3 size: 15 residues. Germline V gene sequence: CDR1 LNHNV, CDR2 YYDKDF (reference sequence). V was trimmed by 9 bases and J by 2 bases, leaving 17 bases between them. The CDR3 DNA is TGTGCCACGCGTAATCGAGCGGGTCCCTACAATGAGCAGTTCTTC. Translated, it gives CATRNRAGPYNEQFF.

For this clonotype: A junction end diverges from the germline sequence, so it may reflect a read error. The CDR3: CASSLEGTNEKLFF. The CDR3 nucleotides are TGTGCCAGCAGCTTAGAGGGGACTAATGAAAAACTGTTTTTT. The chain has TRBV5-1 and TRBJ1-4, with D possibly TRBD1 on 5 matching bases. Germline CDR1 SGHRS, CDR2 YFSETQ. The CDR3 loop spans 14 amino acids.

This clonotype has more than one count but fewer than ten. The chain couples TRBV3-1 to TRBJ2-3; D might be TRBD2 (5 bases). Trimming stripped 0 bases from V and 6 bases from J, with 10 bases between. Germline V gene sequence: CDR1 LGHDT, CDR2 YNNKEL (reference sequence). The CDR3 has 14 amino acids. CDR3 bases: TGTGCCAGCAGCCAAGAGACGGGGTACGATACGCAGTATTTT. Encoded protein: CASSQETGYDTQYF.

This chain connects TRBV6-2 or TRBV6-3 to TRBJ2-5; D unresolved. Germline loops: CDR1 MNHEY, CDR2 SVGEGT. Trimming left V 4 bases short and J 2 bases short, with 5 bases between. This CDR3 spans 12 amino acids. The CDR3 reads CASSWPQETQYF. CDR3 DNA sequence: TGTGCCAGCAGTTGGCCACAAGAGACCCAGTACTTC.

This clonotype occurred a few times. This chain connects TRBV29-1 to TRBJ1-2; the D is unclear. The CDR3 loop spans 14 amino acids. The V end was cut by 5 bases, the J end by 7 bases, with 20 bases between. CDR1 is SQVTM and CDR2 is ANQGSEA in the germline V gene. The CDR3 DNA reads TGCAGCGTTAACGATACAGAGACCTATGGTGGCTACACCTTC. Translation: CSVNDTETYGGYTF.